The rows below give T cell receptor beta chains drawn from one sample of a study of blood T cell repertoires in COVID-19. Method: immunoSEQ multiplex PCR; TCRdb's copy keeps in-frame clones and lacks some. Of hundreds of thousands of clones in the sample, roughly 90% are singletons; the top ten hold more than 5.5%. Sequenced material: peripheral blood. The receptors originated from a woman in her seventies with COVID-19, enrolled during active disease. Each CDR3 is given with its conserved first and last residue. The D gene is left open where the match is weak. Only part of the rows carry a size: once, few, many, or a class if the clone is expanded.

d_gene: TRBD2; abundance: NA; v_gene: TRBV4-1; j_gene: TRBJ2-7; CDR3aa: CARARGGDPYEQYF; CDR3nt: TGCGCCCGCGCCCGGGGGGGGGATCCCTACGAGCAGTACTTC
d_gene: NA; abundance: NA; v_gene: TRBV5-8; j_gene: TRBJ1-3; CDR3aa: CASSPGAGGNTIYF; CDR3nt: TGTGCCAGCAGCCCCGGAGCCGGTGGAAACACCATATATTTT
d_gene: NA; abundance: NA; v_gene: TRBV3-1/TRBV3-2; j_gene: TRBJ1-2; CDR3aa: CASSQLSGDYGYTF; CDR3nt: TGTGCCAGCAGCCAACTTTCAGGGGACTATGGCTACACCTTC
d_gene: NA; abundance: NA; v_gene: TRBV7-2; j_gene: TRBJ1-3; CDR3aa: CASSSLAGNTIYF; CDR3nt: TGTGCCAGCAGCTCCCTAGCTGGAAACACCATATATTTT
d_gene: TRBD1; abundance: once; v_gene: TRBV5-1; j_gene: TRBJ1-2; CDR3aa: CASSSNLRDRAPNYGYTF; CDR3nt: TGCGCCAGCAGCTCTAATCTCCGGGACAGGGCCCCTAACTATGGCTACACCTTC
d_gene: TRBD2; abundance: NA; v_gene: TRBV9; j_gene: TRBJ2-7; CDR3aa: CASSGSGDEQYF; CDR3nt: TGTGCCAGCAGCGGTAGCGGGGACGAGCAGTACTTC
d_gene: NA; abundance: NA; v_gene: TRBV27; j_gene: TRBJ2-7; CDR3aa: CASSFGGEQYF; CDR3nt: TGTGCCAGCAGTTTCGGTGGCGAGCAGTACTTC
d_gene: NA; abundance: NA; v_gene: TRBV12-5; j_gene: TRBJ1-5; CDR3aa: CASGLRDIPNQPQHF; CDR3nt: TGTGCTAGTGGTTTGCGGGACATACCTAATCAGCCCCAGCATTTT
d_gene: NA; abundance: once; v_gene: TRBV10-3; j_gene: TRBJ1-5; CDR3aa: CAISATGTDQPQHF; CDR3nt: TGTGCCATCAGCGCGACAGGAACCGATCAGCCCCAGCATTTT
d_gene: TRBD1; abundance: NA; v_gene: TRBV5-6; j_gene: TRBJ2-3; CDR3aa: CASSFGTGGVIDTQYF; CDR3nt: TGTGCCAGCAGCTTCGGGACAGGGGGCGTGATAGATACGCAGTATTTT
d_gene: NA; abundance: NA; v_gene: TRBV20-1; j_gene: TRBJ1-2; CDR3aa: CSASSANYGYTF; CDR3nt: TGCAGTGCTAGTTCAGCTAACTATGGCTACACCTTC
d_gene: TRBD1; abundance: once; v_gene: TRBV10-3; j_gene: TRBJ1-2; CDR3aa: CATRDRTNYGYTF; CDR3nt: TGTGCCACACGGGACAGGACTAACTATGGCTACACCTTC
d_gene: NA; abundance: NA; v_gene: TRBV5-4; j_gene: TRBJ1-1; CDR3aa: CASSPWGQGGAFEAFF; CDR3nt: TGTGCCAGCAGCCCCTGGGGTCAAGGGGGGGCCTTTGAAGCTTTCTTT
d_gene: NA; abundance: NA; v_gene: TRBV3-1/TRBV3-2; j_gene: TRBJ2-1; CDR3aa: CASSQGWSSYNEQFF; CDR3nt: TGTGCCAGCAGCCAAGGATGGAGCTCCTACAATGAGCAGTTCTTC
d_gene: NA; abundance: NA; v_gene: TRBV28; j_gene: TRBJ2-1; CDR3aa: CASSLLEGATEQFF; CDR3nt: TGTGCCAGCAGTTTATTAGAAGGGGCGACCGAGCAGTTCTTC
d_gene: NA; abundance: NA; v_gene: TRBV29-1; j_gene: TRBJ2-6; CDR3aa: CSITTGSGANVLTF; CDR3nt: TGCAGCATTACTACAGGCTCTGGGGCCAACGTCCTGACTTTC
d_gene: TRBD2; abundance: once; v_gene: TRBV2; j_gene: TRBJ2-5; CDR3aa: CASSVLAGGRETQYF; CDR3nt: TGTGCCAGCAGTGTCCTAGCGGGGGGCCGGGAGACCCAGTACTTC
d_gene: TRBD2; abundance: NA; v_gene: TRBV24-1; j_gene: TRBJ2-5; CDR3aa: CATKGGALETQYF; CDR3nt: TGTGCCACCAAGGGAGGGGCTTTAGAGACCCAGTACTTC
d_gene: NA; abundance: NA; v_gene: TRBV28; j_gene: TRBJ1-1; CDR3aa: CASSSPPRQNTEAFF; CDR3nt: TGTGCCAGCAGTTCGCCTCCCAGGCAGAACACTGAAGCTTTCTTT
d_gene: TRBD1; abundance: NA; v_gene: TRBV28; j_gene: TRBJ1-2; CDR3aa: CASTQTGNYGYTF; CDR3nt: TGTGCCAGCACCCAGACAGGGAACTATGGCTACACCTTC
d_gene: TRBD1; abundance: NA; v_gene: TRBV30; j_gene: TRBJ1-1; CDR3aa: CAWKGQGFSEAFF; CDR3nt: TGTGCCTGGAAAGGACAGGGGTTTTCTGAAGCTTTCTTT
d_gene: NA; abundance: NA; v_gene: TRBV7-9; j_gene: TRBJ1-3; CDR3aa: CASSSRGGGNTIYF; CDR3nt: TGTGCCAGCAGCTCTAGGGGCGGTGGAAACACCATATATTTT
d_gene: TRBD2; abundance: NA; v_gene: TRBV10-3; j_gene: TRBJ2-1; CDR3aa: CAITSGERQFF; CDR3nt: TGTGCCATCACCAGCGGGGAGAGGCAGTTCTTC
d_gene: NA; abundance: NA; v_gene: TRBV29-1; j_gene: TRBJ1-1; CDR3aa: CSVKRGTTEAFF; CDR3nt: TGCAGCGTTAAAAGAGGTACCACTGAAGCTTTCTTT
d_gene: TRBD1; abundance: once; v_gene: TRBV27; j_gene: TRBJ2-3; CDR3aa: CASSLGTGHTDTQYF; CDR3nt: TGTGCCAGCAGTTTAGGGACAGGCCACACAGATACGCAGTATTTT
d_gene: NA; abundance: NA; v_gene: TRBV27; j_gene: TRBJ2-3; CDR3aa: CATIGVWSDTQYF; CDR3nt: TGTGCCACCATAGGGGTGTGGTCAGATACGCAGTATTTT
d_gene: NA; abundance: NA; v_gene: TRBV6-5; j_gene: TRBJ2-1; CDR3aa: CASSYRGSSYNEQFF; CDR3nt: TGTGCCAGCAGTTACAGGGGGAGCTCCTACAATGAGCAGTTCTTC
d_gene: NA; abundance: NA; v_gene: TRBV7-9; j_gene: TRBJ1-4; CDR3aa: CASSQDSFNEKLFF; CDR3nt: TGTGCCAGCAGCCAGGACAGCTTCAATGAAAAACTGTTTTTT
d_gene: TRBD1; abundance: once; v_gene: TRBV18; j_gene: TRBJ1-5; CDR3aa: CASSHSDRVNQPQHF; CDR3nt: TGTGCCAGCTCACACTCGGACAGGGTGAATCAGCCCCAGCATTTT
d_gene: TRBD1; abundance: NA; v_gene: TRBV2; j_gene: TRBJ1-5; CDR3aa: CASRDRAPQPQHF; CDR3nt: TGTGCCAGCAGGGACAGGGCCCCACAGCCCCAGCATTTT
d_gene: TRBD1; abundance: NA; v_gene: TRBV5-8; j_gene: TRBJ2-7; CDR3aa: CASRGRDSKIYEQYF; CDR3nt: TGTGCCAGCAGGGGCCGGGACAGTAAAATCTACGAGCAGTACTTC
d_gene: TRBD2; abundance: NA; v_gene: TRBV7-9; j_gene: TRBJ2-3; CDR3aa: CASGRGADTQYF; CDR3nt: TGTGCCAGCGGGAGGGGTGCAGATACGCAGTATTTT
d_gene: NA; abundance: NA; v_gene: TRBV3-1/TRBV3-2; j_gene: TRBJ2-7; CDR3aa: CASSQALTLGSEQYF; CDR3nt: TGTGCCAGCAGCCAAGCCCTAACCTTGGGCTCCGAGCAGTACTTC
d_gene: TRBD1; abundance: NA; v_gene: TRBV5-6; j_gene: TRBJ1-2; CDR3aa: CASSLLDRLNYGYTF; CDR3nt: TGTGCCAGCAGCTTGCTGGACAGGCTTAACTATGGCTACACCTTC
d_gene: NA; abundance: NA; v_gene: TRBV27; j_gene: TRBJ2-2; CDR3aa: CASSLFSGLDTGELFF; CDR3nt: TGTGCCAGCAGTTTATTTTCAGGGTTGGACACCGGGGAGCTGTTTTTT
d_gene: NA; abundance: NA; v_gene: TRBV11-2; j_gene: TRBJ2-3; CDR3aa: CASSLAGDWDTQYF; CDR3nt: TGTGCCAGCAGCTTAGCGGGGGATTGGGATACGCAGTATTTT
d_gene: TRBD2; abundance: NA; v_gene: TRBV30; j_gene: TRBJ2-2; CDR3aa: CAWILAGSDTGELFF; CDR3nt: TGTGCCTGGATACTAGCGGGGTCGGACACCGGGGAGCTGTTTTTT
d_gene: NA; abundance: NA; v_gene: TRBV5-6; j_gene: TRBJ2-5; CDR3aa: CASSFEETQYF; CDR3nt: TGTGCCAGCAGCTTCGAGGAGACCCAGTACTTC
d_gene: NA; abundance: NA; v_gene: TRBV7-8; j_gene: TRBJ1-2; CDR3aa: CASSLRTGDYGYTF; CDR3nt: TGTGCCAGCAGCTTACGTACAGGCGACTATGGCTACACCTTC
d_gene: NA; abundance: NA; v_gene: TRBV27; j_gene: TRBJ2-2; CDR3aa: CASSLFPSRLNTGELFF; CDR3nt: TGTGCCAGCAGTTTATTTCCGAGCAGGCTGAACACCGGGGAGCTGTTTTTT
d_gene: TRBD1; abundance: once; v_gene: TRBV2; j_gene: TRBJ1-6; CDR3aa: CASRLTGAGNSPLHF; CDR3nt: TGTGCCAGCAGACTAACAGGGGCCGGTAATTCACCCCTCCACTTT
d_gene: TRBD2; abundance: NA; v_gene: TRBV2; j_gene: TRBJ2-1; CDR3aa: CASSATSGNEQFF; CDR3nt: TGTGCCAGCAGTGCAACTAGCGGCAATGAGCAGTTCTTC
d_gene: TRBD1; abundance: NA; v_gene: TRBV30; j_gene: TRBJ2-7; CDR3aa: CACGTVAIYEQYF; CDR3nt: TGTGCCTGTGGGACAGTAGCTATCTACGAGCAGTACTTC
d_gene: NA; abundance: NA; v_gene: TRBV2; j_gene: TRBJ2-3; CDR3aa: CASSAPSSTDTQYF; CDR3nt: TGTGCCAGCAGCGCGCCCTCTAGCACAGATACGCAGTATTTT
d_gene: TRBD1; abundance: NA; v_gene: TRBV28; j_gene: TRBJ2-1; CDR3aa: CASSSNRGLGEQFF; CDR3nt: TGTGCCAGCAGTTCGAACAGGGGGTTAGGTGAGCAGTTCTTC
d_gene: NA; abundance: NA; v_gene: TRBV29-1; j_gene: TRBJ1-1; CDR3aa: CSVEWAGNTEAFF; CDR3nt: TGCAGCGTTGAGTGGGCAGGGAACACTGAAGCTTTCTTT
d_gene: NA; abundance: NA; v_gene: TRBV15; j_gene: TRBJ1-2; CDR3aa: CATSRDSTGRYGYTF; CDR3nt: TGTGCCACCAGCAGAGATTCAACAGGGAGATACGGCTACACCTTC
d_gene: NA; abundance: NA; v_gene: TRBV11-2; j_gene: TRBJ2-4; CDR3aa: CASSLVYGEKENIQYF; CDR3nt: TGTGCCAGCAGCTTAGTGTACGGGGAAAAAGAAAACATTCAGTACTTC
d_gene: NA; abundance: NA; v_gene: TRBV7-2; j_gene: TRBJ1-1; CDR3aa: CASSLWGVTEAFF; CDR3nt: TGTGCCAGCAGCTTATGGGGGGTCACTGAAGCTTTCTTT
d_gene: TRBD1; abundance: NA; v_gene: TRBV11-2; j_gene: TRBJ1-4; CDR3aa: CASSFYRFTGGKLFF; CDR3nt: TGTGCCAGCAGCTTTTACCGGTTTACAGGGGGAAAACTGTTTTTT
d_gene: NA; abundance: NA; v_gene: TRBV10-3; j_gene: TRBJ2-5; CDR3aa: CATYRGGGETQYF; CDR3nt: TGTGCCACCTACCGAGGGGGTGGGGAGACCCAGTACTTC
d_gene: TRBD1; abundance: NA; v_gene: TRBV27; j_gene: TRBJ1-5; CDR3aa: CASSLGGQPNQPQHF; CDR3nt: TGTGCCAGCAGTTTAGGGGGACAGCCCAATCAGCCCCAGCATTTT
d_gene: NA; abundance: once; v_gene: TRBV7-2; j_gene: TRBJ2-3; CDR3aa: CASSSVAGTRADTQYF; CDR3nt: TGTGCCAGCAGCTCTGTCGCCGGGACAAGGGCAGATACGCAGTATTTT
d_gene: TRBD1; abundance: NA; v_gene: TRBV3-1/TRBV3-2; j_gene: TRBJ1-2; CDR3aa: CASSLTGDGYTF; CDR3nt: TGTGCCAGCAGTCTAACAGGGGATGGCTACACCTTC
d_gene: NA; abundance: NA; v_gene: TRBV3-1/TRBV3-2; j_gene: TRBJ2-7; CDR3aa: CASSQGGPISLYYEQYF; CDR3nt: TGTGCCAGCAGCCAAGGTGGGCCGATCAGCCTTTACTACGAGCAGTACTTC
d_gene: NA; abundance: NA; v_gene: TRBV29-1; j_gene: TRBJ2-7; CDR3aa: CSVEDPGSYEQYF; CDR3nt: TGCAGCGTTGAAGACCCAGGTTCCTACGAGCAGTACTTC
d_gene: NA; abundance: NA; v_gene: TRBV2; j_gene: TRBJ1-2; CDR3aa: CASSEVGTPVYYGYTF; CDR3nt: TGTGCCAGCAGTGAAGTCGGGACACCCGTATACTATGGCTACACCTTC
d_gene: NA; abundance: NA; v_gene: TRBV20-1; j_gene: TRBJ1-5; CDR3aa: CNLNQPQHF; CDR3nt: TGCAATCTCAATCAGCCCCAGCATTTT